This TCR beta chain was documented in a study of T-cell memory formation after mild COVID-19. The CDR3 is 14 residues long. CDR1 MDHEN and CDR2 SYDVKM come from the germline V gene. V lost 5 bases, J lost 2 bases, and 12 bases lay in between. Each CDR3 protein is one row after TCRdb ran MiXCR on the 5' RACE reads. The sample contains 540,000 or so distinct CDR3 sequences, 20% of which appear only once. Material for sequencing was PBMCs or a T cell subset sorted from them (not recorded which). This rearrangement joins TRBV28 to TRBJ2-5, with a weak D call TRBD2 (6 bases). The TCR was taken from an adult woman who had mild COVID-19 (a few samples of this study predate the infection). Cell type and time point are not known. In DNA form, the CDR3 reads TGTGCCAGCAGTGGGGGGTACAGTCAAGAGACCCAGTACTTC. Its protein product is CASSGGYSQETQYF.